The next 5 T cell receptor beta chains were all read from a single sample in a study of T-cell memory formation after mild COVID-19. From the 5' RACE reads, TCRdb called clonotypes with MiXCR, one entry per CDR3 protein. This sample carries 25,000 to 35,000 distinct CDR3 sequences, around 12% of them seen once, and the ten largest clones take around 15%. Input material: PBMCs or a T cell subset sorted from them (not recorded which). These receptors were collected from an adult woman who had mild COVID-19 (a few samples of this study predate the infection). Cell type and time point are not known.

This clonotype was observed at least ten times. In nucleotides, the CDR3 is TGTGCCAGCAGCCCCCTTGAAAGGAGGTGGGATACGCAGTATTTT. Protein sequence: CASSPLERRWDTQYF. The chain is built from TRBV7-2 and TRBJ2-3; the D gene is possibly TRBD2 (5 bases). The CDR3 is 15 amino acids. The germline gives CDR1 SGHTA, CDR2 FQGNSA. V was clipped by 5 bases and J by 6 bases, with 18 bases between them.

This clonotype was counted a single time. The chain links TRBV20-1 to TRBJ1-2, with D unresolved. This CDR3 is built from 15 residues. V shed 0 bases and J shed 5 bases, with 16 bases lying between them. Germline V CDR1 and CDR2: DFQATT, SNEGSKA (reference sequence). The CDR3 DNA follows: TGCAGTGCTAGAGATCCCGAAGGGTGGGAATATGGCTACACCTTC. It encodes CSARDPEGWEYGYTF.

The table lists this clonotype with many counts. J is TRBJ1-6 and V is TRBV30; D uncertain. Germline CDR1 reads GTSNPN; CDR2 reads SVGIG (reference sequence). This CDR3 comprises 14 residues. V was clipped by 0 bases and J by 5 bases, with 8 bases between them. CDR3 protein: CAWSVLTDNSPLHF. The CDR3 coding sequence is TGTGCCTGGAGTGTACTAACGGATAATTCACCCCTCCACTTT.

In this sample, this clonotype turned up many times. This chain uses TRBV7-9 with TRBJ2-5; D call uncertain. From germline, CDR1 is SEHNR and CDR2 FQNEAQ (reference sequence). V lost 5 bases, J lost 1 base, and 11 bases lay in between. The CDR3 extends over 14 amino acids. The CDR3, as DNA: TGTGCCAGCAGCCTCGCCAGTGGCCAAGAGACCCAGTACTTC. Translated: CASSLASGQETQYF.

In this sample, this clonotype turned up many times. The chain links TRBV5-1 to TRBJ2-7; 8 nucleotides line up with TRBD2. Germline values: CDR1 SGHRS, CDR2 YFSETQ. V shed 4 bases, J shed 3 bases, and the junction held 6 bases outside the gene matches. The CDR3 is made up of 14 amino acids. For the CDR3, the DNA is TGCGCCAGCAGCCCGGGACTAGGTTACTACGAGCAGTACTTC. Translation: CASSPGLGYYEQYF.